The clone carrying this T cell receptor beta chain was observed at least ten times. RNA transcripts provided the source from which TCR beta CDR3 regions were amplified. Using the HTBI primer set, a first-round RT-PCR was run on the TCR CDR3. TCRdb ran MiXCR on the multiplex PCR reads and lists one entry per CDR3 protein. The sample has roughly 500,000 distinct CDR3 sequences, 15% to 20% seen once. The CDR3 runs to 15 residues. Germline assignment: CDR1 SEHNR and CDR2 FQNEAQ (reference sequence). V was shortened by 3 bases and J by 5 bases, with 16 bases between the two germline ends. The data were taken from a study of T cells in Graves' hyperthyroidism and ophthalmopathy.

Sequences were obtained from blood. The chain combines TRBV7-9 with TRBJ2-5; D gene ambiguous. This sequence originates from a woman younger than 45 with Graves' ophthalmopathy. The CDR3 DNA sequence: TGTGCCAGCAGCTTGGGCGACCGGTTTGCTGAGACCCAGTACTTC. This translates into CASSLGDRFAETQYF. The complete variable domain, with remaining parts taken from reference TRBV7-9 and TRBJ2-5, reads DTGVSQNPRHKITKRGQNVTFRCDPISEHNRLYWYRQTLGQGPEFLTYFQNEAQLEKSRLLSDRFSAERPKGSFSTLEIQRTEQGDSAMYLCASSLGDRFAETQYFGPGTRLLVL.